Listed here are 21 T cell receptor beta chains from one sample, sequenced in a study of glioma-infiltrating T cells. TCR alpha and beta CDR3 regions were amplified from RNA using iRepertoire nested multiplex PCR. TCRdb reanalysed the multiplex PCR reads using MiXCR and keeps one entry per CDR3 protein. The sample lists 100,000 to 150,000 distinct CDR3 sequences; 20% to 25% were seen once. The sequencing input was glioma tissue, nonneoplastic brain tissue, or PBMCs (not recorded which). The receptors were gathered from a human donor with low-grade glioma or glioblastoma, undergoing nonglioma brain surgery, or in good health (not recorded which).

As regards this clonotype: A junction end diverges from the germline sequence, so it may reflect a read error. The rearrangement links TRBV4-1 to TRBJ1-5, with D maybe TRBD1 (5 bases). The CDR3 covers 17 residues. CDR1 and CDR2 (germline): MGHRA, YSYEKL. Here the CDR3 DNA reads TGCGCCAGCAGCCATGAAGTCACGGGGGTGAGACATCAGCCCAAGCATTTT. Its translation is CASSHEVTGVRHQPKHF.

V and J are TRBV2 and TRBJ2-7; TRBD1 is a possible D gene (6 bases). The CDR3 has 13 residues. Trimming cost V 1 base and J 3 bases, with 7 bases left between them. Germline loops: CDR1 SNHLY, CDR2 FYNNEI. This CDR3 reads CASSEDRVYEQYF. The CDR3 bases are TGTGCCAGCAGTGAAGACAGGGTCTACGAGCAGTACTTC. Full variable domain (rest looked up from reference TRBV2 and TRBJ2-7): EPEVTQTPSHQVTQMGQEVILRCVPISNHLYFYWYRQILGQKVEFLVSFYNNEISEKSEIFDDQFSVERPDGSNFTLKIRSTKLEDSAMYFCASSEDRVYEQYFGPGTRLTVT.

This clonotype was recorded many times. The chain employs TRBV4-2 and TRBJ2-1, with a weak D call TRBD2 (6 bases). Between the trimmed V and J ends, which lost 0 bases and 7 bases, there was a span of 16 bases. The CDR3 loop spans 16 amino acids. Germline V CDR1 and CDR2: LGHNA, YNFKEQ. The CDR3 region is CASSQDLGGIGNEQFF. The CDR3 nucleotides are TGTGCCAGCAGCCAAGATCTGGGCGGGATCGGGAATGAGCAGTTCTTC.

The CDR3 here is CASSLAQGSGNTIYF. The CDR3 DNA is TGTGCCAGCAGCTTAGCGCAAGGATCTGGAAACACCATATATTTT. The rearrangement links TRBV7-3 to TRBJ1-3; the D is unclear. Germline V lookup: CDR1 SGHTA, CDR2 FQGTGA. The CDR3 sequence is 15 residues long. V lost 2 bases and J lost 1, with 9 bases in between.

On this clonotype itself: This could be a read error, since a much larger clone is one nucleotide away. The CDR3 does not close with the conserved phenylalanine or tryptophan, likely indicating a read error. The V call is TRBV19, the J call TRBJ2-7, with 7 bases matching TRBD2. Germline trimming cut 3 bases from V and 2 bases from J; bases unmatched to any gene: 4. Germline CDR1 is LNHDA and CDR2 is SQIVND (reference sequence). The CDR3 has 14 residues. As DNA, the CDR3 is TGTGCCAGTAGTATGGAGCGGGGTCCCTACGAGCAGTACCTC. This translates into CASSMERGPYEQYL.

This clonotype was detected ten times or more. The chain carries TRBV6-1 and TRBJ1-3; 7 bases match TRBD1. This CDR3 has 14 amino acids. Germline loops: CDR1 MNHNS, CDR2 SASEGT. Trimming took 11 bases from V and 0 from J; bases not matched to a gene: 7. The CDR3 sequence is CASRGRASGNTIYF. The CDR3 bases are TGTGCCTCCAGGGGGAGGGCCTCTGGAAACACCATATATTTT.

V is TRBV30 and J is TRBJ1-5, with D unclear. The CDR3 contains 17 residues. The germline CDR1 and CDR2 sequences are GTSNPN and SVGIG (reference sequence). Trimming took 0 bases from V and 2 from J, leaving 17 bases between them. CDR3 DNA sequence: TGTGCCTGGAGTGTACTTGGCCTCCCCGGGGGCAATCAGCCCCAGCATTTT. Residues: CAWSVLGLPGGNQPQHF.

This clonotype has a count of ten or more. This chain joins TRBV7-9 and TRBJ1-1; D gene unclear. Between the trimmed V and J ends, which lost 5 bases and 6 bases, there was a span of 7 bases. CDR3 size: 11 residues. CDR1 is SEHNR and CDR2 is FQNEAQ in the germline V gene (reference sequence). CDR3 DNA sequence: TGTGCCAGCAGCGTAAGGGCTGAAGCTTTCTTT. Translation: CASSVRAEAFF.

In the case of this clonotype: A read error may be the cause here, since a much bigger clone is one base away. Without the conserved terminal phenylalanine or tryptophan, this CDR3 likely stems from a read error. The V call is TRBV7-3, the J call TRBJ1-1; TRBD1 matches 8 bases. V trimming: 5 bases; J trimming: 1 base; junction bases outside the gene matches: 3. The CDR3 consists of 14 residues. Germline CDR1 reads SGHTA; CDR2 reads FQGTGA. The CDR3 bases are TGTGCCAGCAGCGCCGGACAGGGGAACACTGAAGCTTTCTCT. Translation: CASSAGQGNTEAFS.

The sample holds many counts of this clonotype. This chain uses TRBV19 with TRBJ1-2; no firm D call. This CDR3 has 13 residues. CDR1 and CDR2 from the germline V gene are LNHDA and SQIVND (reference sequence). V lost 2 bases, J lost 3 bases, and 7 bases lay in between. The CDR3 DNA is TGTGCCAGTAGTATACCCGAGTACTATGGCTACACCTTC. Amino acids: CASSIPEYYGYTF.

As regards this clonotype: A much larger clonotype is one base distant, so this may be a read error. V is TRBV7-2 and J is TRBJ2-3; TRBD1 matches at 8 bases. CDR3 length equals 14 residues. The germline gives CDR1 SGHTA, CDR2 FQGNSA. Losses at the gene ends were 8 bases for V and 4 bases for J; bases not matched to a gene: 8. The chain's CDR3 is CASRWDRTADTQYF. In nucleotides, the CDR3 is TGTGCCAGCCGCTGGGACAGGACCGCAGATACGCAGTATTTT.

The sample holds one count of this clonotype. The junction departs from the called germline gene at one end, perhaps through a read error. The chain combines TRBV27 with TRBJ2-3; weak D call: TRBD2 (6 bases). CDR3 size: 19 residues. Germline loops: CDR1 MNHEY, CDR2 SMNVEV (reference sequence). The CDR3 spells CASSLSRAVRAGGTDTKYF. CDR3 nucleotide sequence: TGTGCCAGCAGTTTATCTCGGGCCGTTAGAGCGGGTGGCACAGATACGAAGTATTTT.

This clonotype has ten or more counts. The rearrangement links TRBV7-3 to TRBJ1-1, with D maybe TRBD1 (6 bases). The V and J ends lost 3 bases and 4 bases respectively, with 9 bases between them. The CDR3 contains 13 residues. In germline, CDR1 is SGHTA, CDR2 FQGTGA. CDR3 in DNA: TGTGCCAGCAGCTTTGACAGGTCCACTGAAGCTTTCTTT. This translates into CASSFDRSTEAFF.

In its sample, this clonotype was seen many times. This chain uses TRBV15 with TRBJ2-3, with 8 positions matching TRBD2. V trimming: 6 bases; J trimming: 2 bases; junction bases outside the gene matches: 10. The length of the CDR3 is 16 residues. The germline V gene encodes CDR1 LNHNV and CDR2 YYDKDF (reference sequence). The CDR3 region is CATRDWSGSNTDTQYF. The DNA for the CDR3 is TGTGCCACCAGAGACTGGAGCGGGAGTAACACAGATACGCAGTATTTT.

This clonotype was seen more than once but under ten times. The rearrangement links TRBV7-9 to TRBJ2-7; tentatively, D is TRBD1 (6 bases). CDR3 length: 14 residues. Germline V lookup: CDR1 SEHNR, CDR2 FQNEAQ (reference sequence). The germline V and J ends were trimmed by 2 bases and 5 bases, with 13 bases remaining between them. CDR3: CASSLTTGSNEQYF. In DNA form, the CDR3 reads TGTGCCAGCAGCTTAACTACAGGGAGCAACGAGCAGTACTTC.

In the case of this clonotype: Possible read error: a much larger clone is one base away. This chain connects TRBV28 to TRBJ2-5; D may be TRBD1 or TRBD2 (5 bases each). CDR3 length: 15 residues. The ends were cut back, 3 bases at V and 4 bases at J, with 15 bases in the middle. Germline V gene sequence: CDR1 MDHEN, CDR2 SYDVKM. The CDR3 bases are TGTGCCAGCAGTTTCTTCGAGGGGAGAGGAGAGACCCAGTACTTC. It is translated as CASSFFEGRGETQYF.

At least ten counts were recorded for this clonotype. The CDR3 reads CASSQEIGSVADTQYF. The CDR3 DNA reads TGCGCCAGCAGCCAAGAGATAGGATCCGTCGCAGATACGCAGTATTTT. The chain is built from TRBV4-3 and TRBJ2-3; D call uncertain. The V end was cut by 0 bases, the J end by 4 bases, with 14 bases between. CDR1 is LGHNA, CDR2 YSLEER, per germline. The CDR3 extends over 16 amino acids.

The sample holds a few counts of this clonotype. The V and J genes are TRBV12-3 or TRBV12-4 and TRBJ1-4; D remains ambiguous. The CDR3 is 14 amino acids. V was shortened by 4 bases and J by 4 bases, with 10 bases between the two germline ends. This CDR3 reads CASSSPYINEKLFF. DNA of the CDR3: TGTGCCAGCAGTTCCCCATATATTAATGAAAAACTGTTTTTT.

In this sample, this clonotype turned up a few times. The gene calls are TRBV7-2 and TRBJ2-5; 7 bases match TRBD2. CDR1 and CDR2 (germline): SGHTA, FQGNSA. The CDR3 consists of 17 residues. J was trimmed by 4 bases and V by 4 bases; bases with no gene match: 15. CDR3 residues: CASSSQRTRNFPETQYF. The CDR3 DNA is TGTGCCAGCAGCTCCCAAAGGACTAGAAATTTCCCAGAGACCCAGTACTTC.

Remarks on this clonotype: No conserved phenylalanine or tryptophan ends this CDR3, so it is likely a read error. V and J are TRBV29-1 and TRBJ2-7; weak D call: TRBD2 (5 bases). The CDR3 sequence is 15 residues long. Germline CDR1 and CDR2: SQVTM and ANQGSEA. The germline V and J ends were trimmed by 7 bases and 0 bases, with 19 bases remaining between them. CDR3: CSALLRADYSYEQYY. In DNA form, the CDR3 reads TGCAGCGCCCTGTTGAGGGCCGACTACTCCTACGAGCAGTACTAC.

This clonotype was observed many times. V usage is TRBV7-9 and J usage is TRBJ1-5, with D possibly being TRBD1 (5 bases). Germline loops: CDR1 SEHNR, CDR2 FQNEAQ (reference sequence). Trimming cost V 2 bases and J 5 bases, with 7 bases left between them. The CDR3 totals 13 residues. The CDR3 bases are TGTGCCAGCAGCTTATCACAGGATCAGCCCCAGCATTTT. As protein: CASSLSQDQPQHF.